The 12 T cell receptor beta chains presented below share a single source sample, sequenced in a study of T-cell reconstitution after alpha-beta-depleted transplantation in children. For TCRbeta, the library was prepared with unique molecular identifiers. MiXCR, applied by TCRdb to the PCR reads, yields one record per CDR3 protein. The sample holds just under 550,000 distinct CDR3 sequences, about a sixth seen once. The starting material was PBMCs from the stem cell graft donor, obtained from the stem cell graft. The source is a human donor who donated a stem cell graft to a child with acute lymphoblastic leukemia.

J is TRBJ2-2 and V is TRBV15; no clear D gene. The germline gives CDR1 LNHNV, CDR2 YYDKDF (reference sequence). The CDR3 sequence is 15 residues long. V gave up 0 bases and J gave up 4 bases, with 9 bases separating them. In DNA form, the CDR3 reads TGTGCCACCAGCAGAGATGTACCAGGCACCGGGGAGCTGTTTTTT. Amino acid sequence: CATSRDVPGTGELFF.

The chain is built from TRBV27 and TRBJ2-7, with D perhaps TRBD1 (5 bases). The V end lost 1 base, the J end lost 1 base, and 11 bases lay between the germline ends. The CDR3 totals 15 residues. Per the germline V gene, CDR1 is MNHEY and CDR2 is SMNVEV (reference sequence). The CDR3 nucleotides read TGTGCCAGCAGTTTATTGTCAGGGTCGTCCTACGAGCAGTACTTC. As protein: CASSLLSGSSYEQYF.

This sequence joins TRBV11-1 and TRBJ2-1; D not resolved. Looked up from germline, CDR1 is SGHAT and CDR2 is FQDESV (reference sequence). The CDR3 is 14 amino acids. V was cut by 3 bases and J by 4 bases, with 10 bases left in between. CDR3 DNA sequence: TGTGCCAGCAGCTTGGGTCCGAAGTACAATGAGCAGTTCTTC. Its protein is CASSLGPKYNEQFF.

This clonotype was observed a handful of times. This chain connects TRBV5-1 to TRBJ2-1; TRBD2 matches at 13 bases. V was pared by 0 bases and J by 6 bases, with 3 bases of the junction left unmatched. From germline, CDR1 is SGHRS and CDR2 YFSETQ. The CDR3 is 16 residues long. In DNA, the CDR3 is TGCGCCAGCAGCTTGGGGACTAGCGGGAGTTTCAATGAGCAGTTCTTC. The encoded protein is CASSLGTSGSFNEQFF. Together with reference TRBV5-1 and TRBJ2-1, the CDR3 gives the full variable domain: KAGVTQTPRYLIKTRGQQVTLSCSPISGHRSVSWYQQTPGQGLQFLFEYFSETQRNKGNFPGRFSGRQFSNSRSEMNVSTLELGDSALYLCASSLGTSGSFNEQFFGPGTRLTVL.

This clonotype was recorded a few times. The chain has TRBV18 and TRBJ1-2; possible D gene TRBD1, 5 bases. The V end was cut by 5 bases, the J end by 6 bases, with 16 bases between. CDR1 is KGHSH, CDR2 LQKENI, per germline. This CDR3 spans 14 amino acids. CDR3 protein: CASSTTGKGHGYTF. DNA of the CDR3: TGTGCCAGCTCAACAACAGGAAAGGGACATGGCTACACCTTC.

The chain employs TRBV20-1 and TRBJ2-5; D may be TRBD2 (6 bases). The CDR3 runs to 15 residues. CDR1 DFQATT and CDR2 SNEGSKA come from the germline V gene (reference sequence). V was shortened by 7 bases and J by 2 bases, with 20 bases between the two germline ends. DNA for the CDR3: TGCAGTGATCTCCCGGGAGTAGATCTACAAGAGACCCAGTACTTC. It is translated as CSDLPGVDLQETQYF.

This clonotype was seen at least ten times. The rearrangement uses TRBV12-3 or TRBV12-4 and TRBJ1-1, with TRBD1 as a possible D gene (6 bases). The CDR3 length is 13 residues. V lost 2 bases to trimming and J lost 4 bases, with 8 bases between them. The CDR3 DNA follows: TGTGCCAGCAGTTTATGGGGGCCCACTGAAGCTTTCTTT. Translation gives CASSLWGPTEAFF.

Only a few counts were recorded for this clonotype. The chain recombines TRBV20-1 with TRBJ2-2; D tentatively fits TRBD1 or TRBD2 (5 bases each). The CDR3 contains 13 residues. Germline V lookup: CDR1 DFQATT, CDR2 SNEGSKA (reference sequence). V lost 6 bases, J lost 8 bases, and 16 bases lay in between. CDR3 loop: CSAPREGIGELFF. The CDR3 bases are TGCAGTGCCCCCCGAGAGGGGATTGGGGAGCTGTTTTTT.

The table lists this clonotype with a few counts. This sequence joins TRBV6-5 and TRBJ2-2; 8 bases line up with TRBD2. V was clipped by 2 bases and J by 6 bases; unmatched bases: 5. Germline V gene sequence: CDR1 MNHEY, CDR2 SVGAGI. This CDR3 contains 15 residues. The CDR3 DNA is TGTGCCAGCAGTTACACCGGGGGGGTCGCCGGGGAGCTGTTTTTT. It encodes CASSYTGGVAGELFF.

There are a few counts of this clonotype. The V and J genes are TRBV12-3 or TRBV12-4 and TRBJ2-1, with D maybe TRBD1 (6 bases). The CDR3 loop spans 16 amino acids. V was clipped by 5 bases and J by 3 bases, with 17 bases between them. The CDR3 spells CASSPEGRGLYNEQFF. Here the CDR3 DNA reads TGTGCCAGCAGTCCCGAAGGCAGGGGCCTCTACAATGAGCAGTTCTTC.

Only a few counts were recorded for this clonotype. The rearrangement uses TRBV29-1 and TRBJ2-1; 9 nucleotides agree with TRBD2. V shed 5 bases and J 4 bases; nucleotides not matched to a gene: 3. The CDR3 length is 13 residues. The germline V gene encodes CDR1 SQVTM and CDR2 ANQGSEA. The CDR3 nucleotides are TGCAGCGTTCCGGGACTAGCTTACAATGAGCAGTTCTTC. This encodes CSVPGLAYNEQFF.

This clonotype was counted a few times. The V call is TRBV7-3, the J call TRBJ2-3; perhaps TRBD2 as D (6 bases). V lost 2 bases to trimming and J lost 2 bases, with 11 bases between them. Germline loops: CDR1 SGHTA, CDR2 FQGTGA. There are 15 residues in the CDR3. CDR3 protein: CASSLGRRATDTQYF. The CDR3 nucleotides read TGTGCCAGCAGCTTAGGCCGGAGGGCCACAGATACGCAGTATTTT.